Listed below are T cell receptor beta chains from one sample, sequenced in a study of OX40 agonist ivuxolimab in advanced cancers. Only in-frame clones appear in the TCRdb table, and some are missing; sequencing was by immunoSEQ multiplex PCR. The repertoire consists of around 94,000 clones, with roughly 90% occurring once and the leading ten covering around 3.5%. The source was CD4+ or CD8+ T cells sorted from blood, collected in a trial of the OX40 agonist ivuxolimab. These receptor sequences come from an adult with an advanced solid tumor such as melanoma, head and neck, liver or kidney cancer. Each CDR3 is given with its conserved first and last residue. Fields, in order: J gene, D gene, clone size, V gene, CDR3 DNA, CDR3 protein. A D gene is named only where the DNA matches it firmly. For some rows the clone size is stated as once, few or many, or as a class when expanded; others skip it.

J gene: TRBJ2-2
D gene: -
clone size: -
V gene: TRBV5-1
CDR3 DNA: TGCGCCAGCAGCTTACTACCCAGCGGGTCTAACACCGGGGAGCTGTTTTTT
CDR3 protein: CASSLLPSGSNTGELFF

J gene: TRBJ1-5
D gene: -
clone size: -
V gene: TRBV4-1
CDR3 DNA: TGCGCCAGCAGCCAAGAAGGGGGGGGACGTGGTCAGCCCCAGCATTTT
CDR3 protein: CASSQEGGGRGQPQHF

J gene: TRBJ1-2
D gene: TRBD1
clone size: -
V gene: TRBV10-3
CDR3 DNA: TGTGCCATCAGTGAAACTGAAGGGTCCCTGGGGACAGATTATGGCTACACCTTC
CDR3 protein: CAISETEGSLGTDYGYTF

J gene: TRBJ1-1
D gene: -
clone size: -
V gene: TRBV15
CDR3 DNA: TGTGCCACCAGCAGATCAAAGATGAACACTGAAGCTTTCTTT
CDR3 protein: CATSRSKMNTEAFF

J gene: TRBJ2-1
D gene: -
clone size: -
V gene: TRBV4-1
CDR3 DNA: TGCGCCAGCAGCCAAGAGGGGAACAATGAGCAGTTCTTC
CDR3 protein: CASSQEGNNEQFF

J gene: TRBJ2-7
D gene: TRBD2
clone size: -
V gene: TRBV4-1
CDR3 DNA: TGCGCCAGCAGCCAAGCTGGGGGGGCCTACGAGCAGTACTTC
CDR3 protein: CASSQAGGAYEQYF

J gene: TRBJ1-4
D gene: TRBD1
clone size: -
V gene: TRBV6-1
CDR3 DNA: TGTGCCAGCAGTGACCCACTTCGAGGGACAGGGGCCTCTCCTCGTGAAAAACTGTTTTTT
CDR3 protein: CASSDPLRGTGASPREKLFF

J gene: TRBJ1-2
D gene: TRBD1
clone size: few
V gene: TRBV5-6
CDR3 DNA: TGTGCCAGCAGCTTGGCAGGGGGCAGCTATGGCTACACCTTC
CDR3 protein: CASSLAGGSYGYTF

J gene: TRBJ2-7
D gene: -
clone size: once
V gene: TRBV11-2
CDR3 DNA: TGTGCCAGCAGCCCAAGCGAGCTTAGCGGACACTACGAGCAGTACTTC
CDR3 protein: CASSPSELSGHYEQYF

J gene: TRBJ1-2
D gene: -
clone size: -
V gene: TRBV7-9
CDR3 DNA: TGTGCCAGCAGCTTAGGCTCAGGCTGGGGCTACACCTTC
CDR3 protein: CASSLGSGWGYTF

J gene: TRBJ2-1
D gene: -
clone size: -
V gene: TRBV5-4
CDR3 DNA: TGTGCCAGCAGCTTGTCCAGCTACAATGAGCAGTTCTTC
CDR3 protein: CASSLSSYNEQFF

J gene: TRBJ2-7
D gene: TRBD1
clone size: -
V gene: TRBV19
CDR3 DNA: TGTGCCAGTCGGGGACAGGGTTTGGGGGAGCAGTACTTC
CDR3 protein: CASRGQGLGEQYF

J gene: TRBJ2-1
D gene: TRBD1
clone size: -
V gene: TRBV6-6
CDR3 DNA: TGTGCCAGCAGTTACTCGGACAGGAATGAGCAGTTCTTC
CDR3 protein: CASSYSDRNEQFF